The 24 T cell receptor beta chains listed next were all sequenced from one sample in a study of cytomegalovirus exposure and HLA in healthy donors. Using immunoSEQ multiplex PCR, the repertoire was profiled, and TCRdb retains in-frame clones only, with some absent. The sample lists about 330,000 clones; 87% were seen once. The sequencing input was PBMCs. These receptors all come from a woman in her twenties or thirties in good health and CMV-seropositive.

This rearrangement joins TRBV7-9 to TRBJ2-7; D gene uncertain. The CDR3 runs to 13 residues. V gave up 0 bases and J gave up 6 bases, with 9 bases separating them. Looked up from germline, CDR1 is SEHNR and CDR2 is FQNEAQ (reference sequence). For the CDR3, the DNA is TGTGCCAGCAGCTTAGCAGGGATCGCCGAGCAGTACTTC. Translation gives CASSLAGIAEQYF.

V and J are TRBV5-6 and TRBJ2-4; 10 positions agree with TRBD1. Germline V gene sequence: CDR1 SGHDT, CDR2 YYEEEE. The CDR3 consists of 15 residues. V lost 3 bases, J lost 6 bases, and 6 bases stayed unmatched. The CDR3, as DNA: TGTGCCAGCAGCTCGAGGACAGGGGGTAGAAACATTCAGTACTTC. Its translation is CASSSRTGGRNIQYF.

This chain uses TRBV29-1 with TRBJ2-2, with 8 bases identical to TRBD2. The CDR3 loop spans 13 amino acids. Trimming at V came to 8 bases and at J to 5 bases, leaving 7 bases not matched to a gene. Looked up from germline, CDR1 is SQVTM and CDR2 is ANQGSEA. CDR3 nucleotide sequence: TGCAGCTGCCGGGCTAGCGGGACCGGGGAGCTGTTTTTT. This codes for CSCRASGTGELFF.

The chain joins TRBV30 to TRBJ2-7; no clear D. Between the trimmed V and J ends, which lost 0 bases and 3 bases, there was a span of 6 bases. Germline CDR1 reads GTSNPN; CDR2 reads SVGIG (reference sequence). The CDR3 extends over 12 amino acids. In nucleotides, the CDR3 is TGTGCCTGGAGTGTACCCGGCTACGAGCAGTACTTC. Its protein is CAWSVPGYEQYF. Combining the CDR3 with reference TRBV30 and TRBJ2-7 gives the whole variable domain SQTIHQWPATLVQPVGSPLSLECTVEGTSNPNLYWYRQAAGRGLQLLFYSVGIGQISSEVPQNLSASRPQDRQFILSSKKLLLSDSGFYLCAWSVPGYEQYFGPGTRLTVT.

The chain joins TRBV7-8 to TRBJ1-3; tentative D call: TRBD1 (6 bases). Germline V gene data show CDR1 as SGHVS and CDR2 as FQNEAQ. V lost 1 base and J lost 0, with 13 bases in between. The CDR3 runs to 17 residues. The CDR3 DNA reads TGTGCCAGCAGCTTAGTCAGGACAGTGAGCTCTGGAAACACCATATATTTT. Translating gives CASSLVRTVSSGNTIYF. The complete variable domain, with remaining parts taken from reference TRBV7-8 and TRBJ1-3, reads GAGVSQSPRYKVAKRGQDVALRCDPISGHVSLFWYQQALGQGPEFLTYFQNEAQLDKSGLPSDRFFAERPEGSVSTLKIQRTQQEDSAVYLCASSLVRTVSSGNTIYFGEGSWLTVV.

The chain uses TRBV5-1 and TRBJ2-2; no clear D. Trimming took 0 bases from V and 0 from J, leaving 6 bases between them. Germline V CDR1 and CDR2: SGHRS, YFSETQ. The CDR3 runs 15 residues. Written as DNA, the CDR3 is TGCGCCAGCAGCTTGGACGGGCCGAACACCGGGGAGCTGTTTTTT. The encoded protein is CASSLDGPNTGELFF.

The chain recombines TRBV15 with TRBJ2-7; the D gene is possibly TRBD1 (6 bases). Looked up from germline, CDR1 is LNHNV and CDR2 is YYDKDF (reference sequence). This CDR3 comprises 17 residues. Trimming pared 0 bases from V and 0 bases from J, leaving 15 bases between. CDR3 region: CATSRDRGQTRSYEQYF. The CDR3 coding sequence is TGTGCCACCAGCAGAGATCGAGGACAGACTCGCTCCTACGAGCAGTACTTC.

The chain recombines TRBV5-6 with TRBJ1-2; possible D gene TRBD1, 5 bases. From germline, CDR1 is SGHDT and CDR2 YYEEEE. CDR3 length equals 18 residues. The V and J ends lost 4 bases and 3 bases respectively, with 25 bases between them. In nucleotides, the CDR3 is TGTGCCAGCAGCCATTATTTGGGACGATTGGGAAGGGACTATGGCTACACCTTC. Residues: CASSHYLGRLGRDYGYTF.

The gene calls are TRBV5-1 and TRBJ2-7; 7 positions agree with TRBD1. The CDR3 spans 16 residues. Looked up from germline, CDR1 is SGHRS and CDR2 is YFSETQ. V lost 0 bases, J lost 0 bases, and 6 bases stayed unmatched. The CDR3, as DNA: TGCGCCAGCAGCTTGGAGGGACAGTTTTTCTCCTACGAGCAGTACTTC. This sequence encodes CASSLEGQFFSYEQYF.

The CDR3 bases are TGCGCCAGCAAGAGGCTAGGAGGGGACACTGAAGCTTTCTTT. Its translation is CASKRLGGDTEAFF. This chain links TRBV5-1 with TRBJ1-1; TRBD1 might be the D (5 bases). Germline CDR1 and CDR2: SGHRS and YFSETQ. The CDR3 runs to 14 residues. V dropped 6 bases and J dropped 3 bases, with 15 bases sitting between them.

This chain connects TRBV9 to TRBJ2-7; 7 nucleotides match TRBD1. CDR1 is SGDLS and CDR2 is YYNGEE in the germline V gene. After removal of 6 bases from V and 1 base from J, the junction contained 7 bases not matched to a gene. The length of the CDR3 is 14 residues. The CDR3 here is CASNRGDSSYEQYF. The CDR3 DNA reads TGTGCCAGCAACCGTGGGGACAGTTCCTACGAGCAGTACTTC.

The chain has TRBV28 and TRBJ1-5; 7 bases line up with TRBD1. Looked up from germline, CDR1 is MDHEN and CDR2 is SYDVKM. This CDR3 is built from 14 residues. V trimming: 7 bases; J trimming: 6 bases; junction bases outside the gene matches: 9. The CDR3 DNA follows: TGTGCCAGCACCCTTACAGGGGATAGTCAGCCCCAGCATTTT. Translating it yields CASTLTGDSQPQHF.

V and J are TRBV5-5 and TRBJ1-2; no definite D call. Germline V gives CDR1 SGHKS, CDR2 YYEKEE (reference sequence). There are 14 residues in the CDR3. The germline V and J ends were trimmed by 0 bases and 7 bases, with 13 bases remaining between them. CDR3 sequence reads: CASSLDTGAGGYTF. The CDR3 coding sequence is TGTGCCAGCAGCTTGGATACGGGTGCAGGTGGCTACACCTTC. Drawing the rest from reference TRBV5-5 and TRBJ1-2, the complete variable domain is DAGVTQSPTHLIKTRGQQVTLRCSPISGHKSVSWYQQVLGQGPQFIFQYYEKEERGRGNFPDRFSARQFPNYSSELNVNALLLGDSALYLCASSLDTGAGGYTFGSGTRLTVV.

The CDR3, as DNA: TGTGCCAGCAGTTCCTCGGCTTCGGGGGCCGAGCAGTACTTC. Translated: CASSSSASGAEQYF. The V and J genes are TRBV6-5 and TRBJ2-7; D is tentatively TRBD1 or TRBD2 (6 bases each). Looked up from germline, CDR1 is MNHEY and CDR2 is SVGAGI. Trimming removed 4 bases from V and 6 bases from J, with 16 bases in between. The CDR3 runs 14 residues.

CDR3 DNA: TGTGCCAGCAGCTTAGGGACAGGGGAGCAAGAGACCCAGTACTTC. Protein: CASSLGTGEQETQYF. The rearrangement uses TRBV7-9 and TRBJ2-5; 9 nucleotides align to TRBD1. The ends lost 1 base at V and 2 bases at J; junction bases unmatched: 2. CDR1 and CDR2 from the germline V gene are SEHNR and FQNEAQ (reference sequence). The CDR3 sequence is 15 residues long.

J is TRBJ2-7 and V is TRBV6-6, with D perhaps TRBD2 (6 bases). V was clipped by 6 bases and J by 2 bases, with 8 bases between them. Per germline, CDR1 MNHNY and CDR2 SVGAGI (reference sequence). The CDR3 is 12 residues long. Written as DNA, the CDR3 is TGTGCCAGCAGGGACTACGCCTACGAGCAGTACTTC. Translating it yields CASRDYAYEQYF.

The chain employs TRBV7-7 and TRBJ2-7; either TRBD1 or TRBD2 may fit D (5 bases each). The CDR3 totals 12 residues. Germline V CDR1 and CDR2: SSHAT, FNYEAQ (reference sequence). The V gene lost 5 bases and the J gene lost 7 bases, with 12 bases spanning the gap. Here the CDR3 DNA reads TGTGCCAGCAGCCCGGGACCGGGAGAGCAGTACTTC. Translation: CASSPGPGEQYF.

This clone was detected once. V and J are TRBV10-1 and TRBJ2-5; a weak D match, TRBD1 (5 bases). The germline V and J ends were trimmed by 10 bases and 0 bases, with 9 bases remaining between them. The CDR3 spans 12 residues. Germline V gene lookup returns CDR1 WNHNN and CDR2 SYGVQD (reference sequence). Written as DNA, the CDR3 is TGCGCCATCACAGGAGACCAAGAGACCCAGTACTTC. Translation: CAITGDQETQYF.

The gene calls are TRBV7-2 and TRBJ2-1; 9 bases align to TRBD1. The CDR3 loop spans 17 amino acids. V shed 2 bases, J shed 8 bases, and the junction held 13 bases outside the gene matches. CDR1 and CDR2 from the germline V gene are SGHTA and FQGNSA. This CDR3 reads CASSLRGKGQGLHEQFF. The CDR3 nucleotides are TGTGCCAGCAGCTTAAGGGGTAAGGGACAGGGTCTTCATGAGCAGTTCTTC.

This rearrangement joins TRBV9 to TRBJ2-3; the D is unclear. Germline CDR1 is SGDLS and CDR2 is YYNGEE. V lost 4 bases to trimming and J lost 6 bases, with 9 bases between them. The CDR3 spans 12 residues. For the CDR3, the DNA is TGTGCCAGCAGCTTCAATTCGGATACGCAGTATTTT. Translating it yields CASSFNSDTQYF.

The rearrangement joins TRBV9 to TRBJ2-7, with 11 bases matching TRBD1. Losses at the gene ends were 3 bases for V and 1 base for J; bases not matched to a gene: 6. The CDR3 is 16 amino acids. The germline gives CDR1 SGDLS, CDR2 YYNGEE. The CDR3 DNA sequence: TGTGCCAGCAGCGAGGACGGGACAGGGGGATCCTACGAGCAGTACTTC. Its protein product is CASSEDGTGGSYEQYF.

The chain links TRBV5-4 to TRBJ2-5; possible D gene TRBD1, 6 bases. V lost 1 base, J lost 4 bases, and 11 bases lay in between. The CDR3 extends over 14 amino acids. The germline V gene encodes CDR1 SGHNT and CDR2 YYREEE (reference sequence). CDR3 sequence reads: CASSLWGLGETQYF. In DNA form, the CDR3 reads TGTGCCAGCAGCTTGTGGGGGCTTGGAGAGACCCAGTACTTC.

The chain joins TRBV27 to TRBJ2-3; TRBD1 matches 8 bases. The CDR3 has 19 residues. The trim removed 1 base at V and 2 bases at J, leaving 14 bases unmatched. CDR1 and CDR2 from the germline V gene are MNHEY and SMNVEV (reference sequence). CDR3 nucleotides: TGTGCCAGCAGTTTATTACCGAAGGATACAGGGGGGCTCACAGATACGCAGTATTTT. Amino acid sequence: CASSLLPKDTGGLTDTQYF.

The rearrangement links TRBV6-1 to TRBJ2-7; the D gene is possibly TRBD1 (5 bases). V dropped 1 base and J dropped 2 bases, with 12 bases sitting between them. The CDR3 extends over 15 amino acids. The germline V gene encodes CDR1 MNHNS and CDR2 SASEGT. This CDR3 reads CASSEGWTSAYEQYF. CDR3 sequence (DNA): TGTGCCAGCAGTGAAGGGTGGACATCGGCCTACGAGCAGTACTTC.